This T cell receptor (beta chain) originates from a study of cytomegalovirus exposure and HLA in healthy donors. Donors were nominally healthy when sampled, though unrecorded immune exposures were likely. Findings of the study overall: A later look showed TCR association rates differing by HLA locus, highest for DRB1 and lowest for HLA-C.

Trimming cost V 2 bases and J 4 bases; bases outside gene matches: 1. Per germline, CDR1 SEHNR and CDR2 FQNEAQ (reference sequence). The CDR3 extends over 13 amino acids. With regard to this clone: No antigen is known for it.

PCR amplification relied on 60 Vbeta primers (plus 13 Jbeta primers). Profiling relied on immunoSEQ multiplex PCR, and the TCRdb table lists in-frame clones only, not all of them. The sample consists of some 200,000 clones, around 83% of them appearing once. Source material: PBMCs. The TCR sequence derives from a girl aged 5 to 17 in good health and CMV-seronegative. The chain links TRBV7-9 to TRBJ1-2, with TRBD1 matching 7 bases. The CDR3 reads CASSLQGGYGYTF. Written as DNA, the CDR3 is TGTGCCAGCAGCTTACAGGGGGGCTATGGCTACACCTTC. Combining the CDR3 with reference TRBV7-9 and TRBJ1-2 gives the whole variable domain DTGVSQNPRHKITKRGQNVTFRCDPISEHNRLYWYRQTLGQGPEFLTYFQNEAQLEKSRLLSDRFSAERPKGSFSTLEIQRTEQGDSAMYLCASSLQGGYGYTFGSGTRLTVV.